The 16 T cell receptor beta chains in this list originate from one sample, sequenced in a study of vaccination effects on CD4 cells after COVID-19. For these receptors, no antigen is known. The method was immunoSEQ multiplex PCR; TCRdb's version includes in-frame clones alone and lacks a portion of them. This table holds 35,000 to 40,000 clones, approximately 80% found once. Viral peptide pools were used in the ViraFEST assay to expand antigen-specific CD4+ T cells, and sequencing came afterward. CD4+ T cell isolation took place after less than 13 days of culture. Each participant was administered two doses of either the BNT162b2 or the mRNA-1273 vaccine. The sample consisted of CD4+ T cells from PBMCs cultured with HCoV-NL63 spike peptides, taken after COVID-19 vaccination. All receptors come from a human donor who received a COVID-19 vaccine. Some clones in this sample may be carry-over from other donors' samples.

The J gene is TRBJ1-2, the V gene TRBV3-1 (or the pseudogene TRBV3-2); TRBD1 agrees at 8 bases. The ends lost 0 bases at V and 6 bases at J; junction bases unmatched: 3. The CDR3 has 14 amino acids. From germline, CDR1 is LGHDT and CDR2 YNNKEL (reference sequence). CDR3 residues: CASSQDSGGNGYTF. CDR3 DNA sequence: TGTGCCAGCAGCCAAGATTCAGGGGGCAATGGCTACACCTTC.

For this clone: The junction does not match germline at one end; this may be a read error. The genes are TRBV9 and TRBJ2-5; the D gene could be TRBD1 or TRBD2 (5 bases each). The CDR3 length is 13 residues. Germline CDR1 and CDR2: SGDLS and YYNGEE. The CDR3 bases are TGTGCCAACAGCAAGGGGACGAAAGAGACCCAGTACTTC. Protein sequence: CANSKGTKETQYF.

V gene TRBV4-3 combines with J gene TRBJ2-5; D possibly corresponds to TRBD1 (5 bases). This CDR3 has 15 amino acids. Per germline, CDR1 LGHNA and CDR2 YSLEER. V lost 1 base and J 4 bases, leaving 13 bases between the germline ends. The CDR3 coding sequence is TGCGCCAGCAGCCAAGGTTCAGGGCAAGGAGAGACCCAGTACTTC. Translation: CASSQGSGQGETQYF.

The rearrangement links TRBV5-8 to TRBJ2-5; D gene ambiguous. Trimming took 7 bases from V and 4 from J, leaving 26 bases between them. CDR3 length: 17 residues. CDR1 SGHTS and CDR2 YDEGEE come from the germline V gene. The CDR3 is CASPFWQLSTVAETQYF. The CDR3 DNA reads TGTGCCAGCCCTTTTTGGCAGTTGAGTACCGTCGCAGAGACCCAGTACTTC. The entire variable domain, with the rest obtained from reference TRBV5-8 and TRBJ2-5, is as follows: EAGVTQSPTHLIKTRGQQATLRCSPISGHTSVYWYQQALGLGLQFLLWYDEGEERNRGNFPPRFSGRQFPNYSSELNVNALELEDSALYLCASPFWQLSTVAETQYFGPGTRLLVL.

In its sample, this clone was seen once. The gene calls are TRBV7-2 and TRBJ2-3, with TRBD1 identical over 7 bases. CDR3 length: 16 amino acids. J gave up 2 bases and V 1 base, and 6 bases lay outside the gene matches. CDR1 is SGHTA and CDR2 is FQGNSA in the germline V gene. The chain's CDR3 is CASSLGQGMTTDTQYF. CDR3 nucleotide sequence: TGTGCCAGCAGCTTAGGACAGGGAATGACCACAGATACGCAGTATTTT.

This clone was recorded a few times. CDR3 in DNA: TGTGCCAGCAACAGGGCAGGCGGGGAGCTGTTTTTT. Translated, it gives CASNRAGGELFF. This chain joins TRBV9 and TRBJ2-2; possibly TRBD1 for D (6 bases). V lost 6 bases and J lost 7, with 10 bases in between. The V gene's germline CDR1 is SGDLS and CDR2 YYNGEE. This CDR3 has 12 residues.

The V gene is TRBV7-9, the J gene TRBJ2-1; 7 bases are a match to TRBD1. Germline V gene data show CDR1 as SEHNR and CDR2 as FQNEAQ (reference sequence). This CDR3 contains 15 residues. J was trimmed by 9 bases and V by 5 bases; bases with no gene match: 13. In nucleotides, the CDR3 is TGTGCCAGCAGCCAGATTAGGGACAGAGGTCTTGAGCAGTTCTTC. This gives the protein CASSQIRDRGLEQFF.

In DNA form, the CDR3 reads TGTGCCAGCGGTGGACGAGCGACGTCGGGGACCCAGTACTTC. Translating it yields CASGGRATSGTQYF. The genes are TRBV19 and TRBJ2-5; D remains unclear. Trimming shortened V by 9 bases and J by 7 bases, and 21 bases separated the two germline ends. CDR1 and CDR2 (germline): LNHDA, SQIVND (reference sequence). The CDR3 loop spans 14 amino acids.

This chain joins TRBV3-1 (or the pseudogene TRBV3-2) and TRBJ2-3; tentative D call: TRBD1 (5 bases). This CDR3 spans 20 amino acids. V was cut by 2 bases and J by 4 bases, with 28 bases left in between. CDR1 is LGHDT, CDR2 YNNKEL, per germline (reference sequence). The CDR3 here is CASSQSFPTLSSTGADTQYF. Written as DNA, the CDR3 is TGTGCCAGCAGCCAATCTTTCCCCACCTTGAGTTCAACAGGCGCAGATACGCAGTATTTT.

The CDR3 sequence is CSVDWPAGTDTQYF. The CDR3 bases are TGCAGCGTTGACTGGCCAGCGGGGACAGATACGCAGTATTTT. This chain connects TRBV29-1 to TRBJ2-3, with 7 bases aligning to TRBD2. The CDR3 has 14 residues. J lost 3 bases, V lost 3 bases, and 6 bases had no gene match. Germline CDR1 is SQVTM and CDR2 is ANQGSEA.

This chain joins TRBV5-5 and TRBJ2-3; the D is unclear. The CDR3 spans 15 residues. V was clipped by 6 bases and J by 0 bases, with 14 bases between them. The germline V gene encodes CDR1 SGHKS and CDR2 YYEKEE (reference sequence). In DNA form, the CDR3 reads TGTGCCAGCACCCCGCGTAGCATCAGCACAGATACGCAGTATTTT. Residues: CASTPRSISTDTQYF.

The chain is built from TRBV6-5 and TRBJ1-2; TRBD1 is a possible D gene (5 bases). The V end lost 5 bases, the J end lost 7 bases, and 17 bases lay between the germline ends. There are 14 residues in the CDR3. Germline loops: CDR1 MNHEY, CDR2 SVGAGI. This CDR3 is CASSTGGLSVGYTF. DNA for the CDR3: TGTGCCAGCAGTACCGGGGGTCTTAGCGTTGGCTACACCTTC.

V usage is TRBV28 and J usage is TRBJ1-5; 7 bases are a match to TRBD1. Germline V gene lookup returns CDR1 MDHEN and CDR2 SYDVKM. With V trimmed by 6 bases and J by 1 base, 9 bases remained unmatched. This CDR3 contains 16 residues. CDR3 in amino acids: CASSLWPDRSNQPQHF. As DNA, the CDR3 is TGTGCCAGCAGCCTTTGGCCGGACAGGAGCAATCAGCCCCAGCATTTT.

This sequence joins TRBV7-7 and TRBJ2-5; TRBD2 matches at 12 bases. Trimming at V came to 5 bases and at J to 3 bases, leaving 7 bases not matched to a gene. The CDR3 has 16 amino acids. Germline CDR1 reads SSHAT; CDR2 reads FNYEAQ (reference sequence). CDR3: CASSLSLAGGEETQYF. Here the CDR3 DNA reads TGTGCCAGCAGCCTCAGTCTAGCGGGGGGGGAAGAGACCCAGTACTTC.

J is TRBJ2-1 and V is TRBV18; TRBD2 matches at 7 bases. Germline CDR1 reads KGHSH; CDR2 reads LQKENI. The CDR3 spans 15 residues. The V segment lost 3 bases and the J segment 0 bases; nucleotides outside the gene matches: 2. CDR3 sequence reads: CASSPGGFSYNEQFF. The CDR3 bases are TGTGCCAGCTCACCGGGGGGGTTCTCCTACAATGAGCAGTTCTTC.

The chain couples TRBV15 to TRBJ2-3; D is undetermined. The CDR3 is 15 residues long. V was clipped by 0 bases and J by 4 bases, with 11 bases between them. CDR1 is LNHNV and CDR2 is YYDKDF in the germline V gene (reference sequence). The DNA of the CDR3 is TGTGCCACCAGCAGAGATCTTATTGCGGCAGATACGCAGTATTTT. Translating gives CATSRDLIAADTQYF.